The entry below describes one TCR beta chain. Libraries were prepared by immunoSEQ multiplex PCR; TCRdb keeps only in-frame clonotypes and omits some of them. Of about 78,000 clones listed, 87% are singletons. CDR3 size: 14 residues. Germline loops: CDR1 LNHDA, CDR2 SQIVND (reference sequence). Losses at the gene ends were 5 bases for V and 0 bases for J; bases not matched to a gene: 2. This entry belongs to a study of blood T cell repertoires in COVID-19. Input material: peripheral blood. V usage is TRBV19 and J usage is TRBJ2-7, with 9 nucleotides matching TRBD2. The clonotype was recovered from a woman older than 75 with active or convalescent COVID-19. This chain's CDR3 is CASSLAGSSYEQYF. The CDR3 bases are TGTGCCAGTAGTCTAGCGGGATCCTCCTACGAGCAGTACTTC.